This entry describes one T cell receptor beta chain. Germline V lookup: CDR1 SGHNT, CDR2 YYREEE (reference sequence). Trimming left V 0 bases short and J 5 bases short, with 11 bases between. The CDR3 is made up of 15 amino acids. Donors were healthy HIV-negative adults without recently reported acute infections or vaccinations. The entry originates in a study of shared clonotypes between healthy human individuals. Data came from immunoSEQ multiplex PCR; TCRdb stores just in-frame clones and leaves some out. The sample has approximately 500,000 clones; 81% are singletons. The chain couples TRBV5-4 to TRBJ2-2, with a possible D match to TRBD1 (5 bases). The clonotype comes from a woman aged 35 to 49 in good health. Some clones in this sample may be carry-over from other donors' samples. Sequenced input: PBMCs. The CDR3 reads CASSLVQGMTGELFF. The CDR3 DNA follows: TGTGCCAGCAGCTTGGTCCAGGGAATGACCGGGGAGCTGTTTTTT.